This TCR beta chain was documented in a study of cytomegalovirus exposure and HLA in healthy donors. Germline loops: CDR1 SEHNR, CDR2 FQNEAQ (reference sequence). The length of the CDR3 is 16 residues. Germline trimming cut 4 bases from V and 8 bases from J; bases unmatched to any gene: 13. Study conclusions and caveats: The authors enumerated 150 to 200 TCR beta chains as linked to cytomegalovirus.

Details on this clone: Its antigen remains unidentified.

PCR involved 60 Vbeta and 13 Jbeta primers. The protocol was immunoSEQ multiplex PCR, while the TCRdb copy is restricted to in-frame clones and leaves out a portion. This table holds under 200,000 clones, 70% to 80% found once. The source of this sequence is a woman aged 25 to 39 in good health and CMV-seropositive. The genes are TRBV7-9 and TRBJ1-1; 10 bases are a match to TRBD1. What was sequenced was PBMCs. The CDR3 sequence: CASSSSDRGNQREAFF. The CDR3, as DNA: TGTGCCAGCAGCTCCTCGGACAGGGGGAATCAAAGGGAAGCTTTCTTT.